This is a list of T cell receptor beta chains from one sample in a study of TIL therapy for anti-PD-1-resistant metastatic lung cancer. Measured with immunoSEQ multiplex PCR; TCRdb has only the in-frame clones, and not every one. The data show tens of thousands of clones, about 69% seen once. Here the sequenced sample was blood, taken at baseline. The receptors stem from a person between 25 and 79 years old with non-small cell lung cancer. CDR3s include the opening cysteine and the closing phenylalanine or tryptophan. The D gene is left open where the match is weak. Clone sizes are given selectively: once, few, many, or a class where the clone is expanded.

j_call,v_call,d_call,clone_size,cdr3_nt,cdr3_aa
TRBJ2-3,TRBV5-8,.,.,TGTGCCAGCAGTCCAGGGTTCGATACGCAGTATTTT,CASSPGFDTQYF
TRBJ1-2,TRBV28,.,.,TGTGCCAGCAGGACAGTTCACTATGGCTACACCTTC,CASRTVHYGYTF
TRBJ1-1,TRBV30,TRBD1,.,TGTGCCTGGAGTCCATGGACAGGAGAAGAAGCTTTCTTT,CAWSPWTGEEAFF
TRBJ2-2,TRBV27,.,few,TGTGCCAGCAGTTTAGGCCAGACCGGGGAGCTGTTTTTT,CASSLGQTGELFF
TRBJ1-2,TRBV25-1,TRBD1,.,TGTGCCAGCAGTGAGCCGGGACAGGGAACTTCTGGCTACACCTTC,CASSEPGQGTSGYTF
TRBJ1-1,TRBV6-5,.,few,TGTGCCAGCAGTACGCGGTTGGGGAACACTGAAGCTTTCTTT,CASSTRLGNTEAFF
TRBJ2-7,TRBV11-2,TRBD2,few,TGTGCCAGCAGCTTAGCCTCCGGGGGGACTACCCACGCCGAGCAGTACTTC,CASSLASGGTTHAEQYF
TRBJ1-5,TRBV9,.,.,TGTGCCAGCAGCGACCATGACAGTAATAGCAATCAGCCCCAGCATTTT,CASSDHDSNSNQPQHF
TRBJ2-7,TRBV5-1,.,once,TGCGCCAGCAGATTGGACTCCGGGACGCGCGACGAGCAGTACTTC,CASRLDSGTRDEQYF
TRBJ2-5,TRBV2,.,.,TGTGCCAGCAAGTCCGAGACGGAGACCCAGTACTTC,CASKSETETQYF
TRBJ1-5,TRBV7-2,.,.,TGTGCCAGCAGCTTAAACGCAGGGGTCGTGGGGCGGCCCCAGCATTTT,CASSLNAGVVGRPQHF
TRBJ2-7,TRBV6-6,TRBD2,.,TGTGCCAGCAGGTTGCCGGGGGGTACAGCGCAGTACTTC,CASRLPGGTAQYF
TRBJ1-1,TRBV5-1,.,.,TGCGCCAGCAGCTTGGTAGCGGGTACCGACGTGAACACTGAAGCTTTCTTT,CASSLVAGTDVNTEAFF
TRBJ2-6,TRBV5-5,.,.,TGTGCCAGCAGCTTGTCAGGGGATGGAACTGGGGCCAACGTCCTGACTTTC,CASSLSGDGTGANVLTF
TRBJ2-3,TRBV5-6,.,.,TGTGCCAGCAGCTTGGTTTCTGATGATACGCAGTATTTT,CASSLVSDDTQYF
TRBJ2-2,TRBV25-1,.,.,TGTGCCAGCTCCATTGCGAGGGAGCTGTTTTTT,CASSIARELFF
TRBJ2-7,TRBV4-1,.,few,TGCGCCAGCAGTCAGGGGCTCAGGGGGGGGGAGCAGTACTTC,CASSQGLRGGEQYF
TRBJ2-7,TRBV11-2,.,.,TGTGCCAGCAGCCTAGGGCGGACAGACCAGTACTTC,CASSLGRTDQYF
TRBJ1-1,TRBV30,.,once,TGTGCCTCAGCCCGGGCGAACACTGAAGCTTTCTTT,CASARANTEAFF
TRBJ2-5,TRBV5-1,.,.,TGCGCCAGCAGCGTATACCAAGAGACCCAGTACTTC,CASSVYQETQYF
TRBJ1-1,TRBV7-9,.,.,TGTGCCAGCAGCCCCTATACCGGGGAAGCTTTCTTT,CASSPYTGEAFF
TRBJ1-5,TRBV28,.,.,TGTGCCAGCAGGGGTGGCAATCAGCCCCAGCATTTT,CASRGGNQPQHF
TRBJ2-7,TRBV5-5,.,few,TGTGCCAGCAGCTTGGGAGGGTTCTACGAGCAGTACTTC,CASSLGGFYEQYF
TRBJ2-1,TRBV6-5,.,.,TGTGCCAGCAGTTCCCGTGAGTCAGTCAATGAGCAGTTCTTC,CASSSRESVNEQFF
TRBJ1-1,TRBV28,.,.,TGTGCCAGCAGTTCCGCGACGATCACTGAAGCTTTCTTT,CASSSATITEAFF
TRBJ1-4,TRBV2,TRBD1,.,TGTGCCAGCACCGTGGACAGGGGTGACGAAAAACTGTTTTTT,CASTVDRGDEKLFF
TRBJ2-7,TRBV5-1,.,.,TGCGCCAGCAGCTTGTTATCCGAACCCTACGAGCAGTACTTC,CASSLLSEPYEQYF
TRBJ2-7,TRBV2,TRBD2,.,TGTGCCAGCATGAGGGCTAGCGGTGCCTACGAGCAGTACTTC,CASMRASGAYEQYF
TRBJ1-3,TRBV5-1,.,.,TGCGCCAGCCAATTGGACGGGGGAAACACCATATATTTT,CASQLDGGNTIYF
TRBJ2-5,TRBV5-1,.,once,TGCGCCAGCAGCTTGCTATCGGGGCAAGAGACCCAGTACTTC,CASSLLSGQETQYF
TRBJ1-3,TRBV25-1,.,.,TGTGCCAGCAGTGAAAGGTGGGACACCATATATTTT,CASSERWDTIYF